This T cell receptor beta chain was observed in a study of T cells after yellow fever vaccination. Using its own MiXCR run on the 5' RACE reads, TCRdb lists one record per CDR3 protein. This table has a few hundred thousand distinct CDR3 sequences, roughly 3.5% appearing once. This CDR3 contains 15 residues. Germline V gene sequence: CDR1 SGHNT, CDR2 YYREEE (reference sequence). Germline trimming cut 4 bases from V and 5 bases from J; bases unmatched to any gene: 10. This clonotype originated in a man in his late teens or twenties who received the YFV17D yellow fever vaccine. Sequences were derived from PBMCs, sampled on the day of the yellow fever booster vaccination. The chain links TRBV5-4 to TRBJ2-5; TRBD1 aligns across 8 bases. As DNA, the CDR3 is TGTGCCAGCAGCCAGGGACAGGCGGGCATGGAGACCCAGTACTTC. The encoded protein is CASSQGQAGMETQYF.